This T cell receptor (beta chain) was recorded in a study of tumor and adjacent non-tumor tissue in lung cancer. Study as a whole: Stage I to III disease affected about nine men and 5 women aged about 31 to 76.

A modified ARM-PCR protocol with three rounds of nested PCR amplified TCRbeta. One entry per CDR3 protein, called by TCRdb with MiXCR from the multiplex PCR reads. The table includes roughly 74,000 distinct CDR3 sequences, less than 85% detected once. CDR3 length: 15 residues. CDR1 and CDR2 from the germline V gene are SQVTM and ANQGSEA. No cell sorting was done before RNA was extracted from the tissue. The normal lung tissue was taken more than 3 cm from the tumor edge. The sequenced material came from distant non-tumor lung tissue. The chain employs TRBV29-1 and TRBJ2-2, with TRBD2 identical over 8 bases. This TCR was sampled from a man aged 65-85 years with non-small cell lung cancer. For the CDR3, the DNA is TGCAGGGTGGAACTAACGGGAGGGTACTCCGGGGAGCTGTTTTTT. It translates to CRVELTGGYSGELFF.